Presented here are 21 T cell receptor beta chains from one specimen sequenced in a study of blood T cell repertoires in COVID-19. The method was immunoSEQ multiplex PCR; TCRdb's version includes in-frame clones alone and lacks a portion of them. The repertoire holds 180,000 or so clones, about 80% seen once, with 8.4% in the top ten. Sequenced input: peripheral blood. All receptors derive from a woman aged 70 to 79 with acute or convalescent COVID-19.

The gene calls are TRBV4-3 and TRBJ2-1; 10 nucleotides line up with TRBD2. The V gene end was trimmed by 6 bases and the J gene end by 9 bases; junction bases not matched to a gene: 8. Germline values: CDR1 LGHNA, CDR2 YSLEER. This CDR3 comprises 14 residues. The CDR3 here is CASSLSGRASEQFF. The CDR3 nucleotides are TGCGCCAGCAGTCTGAGCGGGAGGGCAAGTGAGCAGTTCTTC.

V gene TRBV6-2 or TRBV6-3 combines with J gene TRBJ1-2, with 7 bases aligning to TRBD1. The germline CDR1 and CDR2 sequences are MNHEY and SVGEGT. This CDR3 is 14 amino acids long. V shed 1 base, J shed 4 bases, and the junction held 3 bases outside the gene matches. CDR3 region: CASSYLGDSYGYTF. As DNA, the CDR3 is TGTGCCAGCAGTTACTTGGGGGACAGCTATGGCTACACCTTC.

The chain carries TRBV4-3 and TRBJ2-5; D not resolved. The germline V gene encodes CDR1 LGHNA and CDR2 YSLEER. V was clipped by 3 bases and J by 3 bases, with 14 bases between them. The CDR3 consists of 15 residues. CDR3 sequence (DNA): TGCGCCAGCAGCCATACGGTGGGCCCCGAAGAGACCCAGTACTTC. It codes for CASSHTVGPEETQYF.

The V call is TRBV5-1, the J call TRBJ1-1; weak D call: TRBD1 (5 bases). Germline assignment: CDR1 SGHRS and CDR2 YFSETQ. This CDR3 has 14 amino acids. V lost 4 bases to trimming and J lost 2 bases, with 12 bases between them. In DNA, the CDR3 is TGCGCCAGCAGCGAACAGACAGTTAACACTGAAGCTTTCTTT. Translated, it gives CASSEQTVNTEAFF.

The chain uses TRBV5-1 and TRBJ1-4; TRBD1 matches at 11 bases. Trimming cost V 4 bases and J 3 bases; bases outside gene matches: 8. The germline gives CDR1 SGHRS, CDR2 YFSETQ. The CDR3 covers 17 residues. In DNA form, the CDR3 reads TGCGCCAGCAGCATGGGGAGGACAGGGGGCCCTAATGAAAAACTGTTTTTT. Translating gives CASSMGRTGGPNEKLFF.

This chain joins TRBV10-1 and TRBJ2-7; 8 bases align to TRBD1. The germline V gene has CDR1 WNHNN and CDR2 SYGVQD (reference sequence). Losses at the gene ends were 5 bases for V and 7 bases for J; bases not matched to a gene: 4. CDR3 length: 12 amino acids. The DNA of the CDR3 is TGCGCCAGCAGTCCGGACAGGGAGGAGCAGTACTTC. This translates into CASSPDREEQYF.

J is TRBJ2-6 and V is TRBV7-2, with no clear D. The germline CDR1 and CDR2 sequences are SGHTA and FQGNSA. The V end was cut by 3 bases, the J end by 1 base, with 10 bases between. This CDR3 is 16 amino acids long. CDR3: CASSFEVLSGANVLTF. As DNA, the CDR3 is TGTGCCAGCAGCTTTGAGGTTCTGTCTGGGGCCAACGTCCTGACTTTC.

This clone was detected only a few times. The chain recombines TRBV11-2 with TRBJ1-2; 7 bases line up with TRBD1. Unmatched junction bases numbered 0, after V lost 1 base and J lost 7 bases. Germline CDR1 and CDR2: SGHAT and FQNNGV. The CDR3 runs to 12 residues. The CDR3 sequence: CASSLAGGGYTF. DNA of the CDR3: TGTGCCAGCAGCTTAGCAGGGGGTGGCTACACCTTC.

The J gene is TRBJ2-7, the V gene TRBV7-8, with D possibly being TRBD1 (5 bases). CDR3 length equals 14 residues. The V gene lost 5 bases and the J gene lost 0 bases, with 11 bases spanning the gap. Looked up from germline, CDR1 is SGHVS and CDR2 is FQNEAQ. The CDR3 sequence: CASSARQSSYEQYF. Here the CDR3 DNA reads TGTGCCAGCAGCGCAAGACAGAGCTCCTACGAGCAGTACTTC.

Only a few counts were recorded for this clone. The V gene is TRBV4-2, the J gene TRBJ2-3; D is uncertain. V lost 3 bases and J 0 bases, leaving 4 bases between the germline ends. The CDR3 extends over 13 amino acids. The germline V gene encodes CDR1 LGHNA and CDR2 YNFKEQ. CDR3 DNA: TGTGCCAGCAGCCAGACTAGCACAGATACGCAGTATTTT. This encodes CASSQTSTDTQYF.

The CDR3 sequence: CASSLAGGGTGAGYTF. The CDR3 bases are TGTGCCAGCAGCTTAGCGGGTGGAGGGACAGGGGCTGGCTACACCTTC. This chain uses TRBV7-6 with TRBJ1-2; 10 nucleotides align to TRBD1. Per the germline V gene, CDR1 is SGHVS and CDR2 is FNYEAQ. With 0 bases clipped from V and 7 bases from J, the junction kept 8 bases outside the gene matches. There are 16 residues in the CDR3.

The chain has TRBV4-2 and TRBJ2-7; D may be TRBD1 (6 bases). CDR1 LGHNA and CDR2 YNFKEQ come from the germline V gene. CDR3 length: 15 amino acids. V dropped 1 base and J dropped 3 bases, with 13 bases sitting between them. CDR3 DNA sequence: TGTGCCAGCAGCCAAGTGGCAGGGGAGAACTACGAGCAGTACTTC. Its translation: CASSQVAGENYEQYF.

The J gene is TRBJ2-2, the V gene TRBV19, with a possible D match to TRBD2 (7 bases). There are 15 residues in the CDR3. Germline CDR1 reads LNHDA; CDR2 reads SQIVND (reference sequence). Trimming left V 2 bases short and J 6 bases short, with 13 bases between. Here the CDR3 reads CASSIQGRVAGELFF. The CDR3 DNA reads as TGTGCCAGTAGTATACAGGGGAGGGTCGCCGGGGAGCTGTTTTTT.

The sample holds a few counts of this clone. The CDR3 DNA reads as TGCGCCAGCAGCCAAGGGACAGGGGCTGGCTATGGCTACACCTTC. Translated, it gives CASSQGTGAGYGYTF. V usage is TRBV4-3 and J usage is TRBJ1-2, with TRBD1 identical over 9 bases. Germline loops: CDR1 LGHNA, CDR2 YSLEER. V was clipped by 1 base and J by 4 bases; unmatched bases: 4. This CDR3 is 15 amino acids long.

The chain carries TRBV29-1 and TRBJ2-4; weak D call: TRBD2 (6 bases). The CDR3 has 11 amino acids. The germline gives CDR1 SQVTM, CDR2 ANQGSEA. The V and J ends lost 6 bases and 7 bases respectively, with 10 bases between them. The CDR3 coding sequence is TGCAGCGTCACCCGGGAGAACATTCAGTACTTC. Translation: CSVTRENIQYF.

This chain links TRBV7-9 with TRBJ2-2, with D tentatively TRBD1 (6 bases). This CDR3 spans 15 amino acids. The germline V and J ends were trimmed by 5 bases and 4 bases, with 14 bases remaining between them. Germline CDR1 is SEHNR and CDR2 is FQNEAQ (reference sequence). The CDR3 is CASSRAGTSTGELFF. The CDR3 nucleotides are TGTGCCAGCAGCCGGGCCGGGACAAGCACCGGGGAGCTGTTTTTT.

As for this clone: The junction does not match germline at one end; this may be a read error. The chain employs TRBV2 and TRBJ2-5; 7 bases align to TRBD2. Per the germline V gene, CDR1 is SNHLY and CDR2 is FYNNEI. This CDR3 is built from 16 residues. For the CDR3, the DNA is TGTGCCAGCAGCGAAGAAGTAGCGGGCGCCCAAGAGACCCAGTACTTC. Protein product: CASSEEVAGAQETQYF.

This clone was seen once. This chain links TRBV7-6 with TRBJ1-2, with TRBD1 matching over 7 bases. Germline lookup yields CDR1 SGHVS and CDR2 FNYEAQ. CDR3 size: 13 residues. The V and J ends lost 2 bases and 6 bases, in that order; junction bases with no gene match: 3. CDR3 residues: CASSLSGGDGYTF. The CDR3 DNA is TGTGCCAGCAGCTTATCAGGGGGAGATGGCTACACCTTC.

The gene calls are TRBV29-1 and TRBJ1-1; D is possibly TRBD1 (6 bases). The V gene lost 3 bases and the J gene lost 11 bases, with 10 bases spanning the gap. Germline CDR1 is SQVTM and CDR2 is ANQGSEA. This CDR3 comprises 10 residues. The CDR3 here is CSVDAGAAFF. The DNA for the CDR3 is TGCAGCGTTGATGCAGGGGCGGCTTTCTTT.

This clone has a handful of counts. The rearrangement links TRBV6-4 to TRBJ2-2, with D maybe TRBD1 (5 bases). Germline CDR1 MRHNA, CDR2 SNTAGT. V lost 4 bases and J lost 4, with 10 bases in between. The CDR3 consists of 14 residues. The CDR3 DNA reads TGTGCCAGCAGTGTGGACAAGGGCACCGGGGAGCTGTTTTTT. It translates to CASSVDKGTGELFF.

This clone came up a few times. The rearrangement links TRBV28 to TRBJ1-2; possibly TRBD1 for D (6 bases). The germline V gene encodes CDR1 MDHEN and CDR2 SYDVKM. The CDR3 consists of 15 residues. Trimming shortened V by 7 bases and J by 4 bases, and 19 bases separated the two germline ends. The CDR3 DNA reads TGTGCCAGCAATCACGGACAGCGATTCATCTATGGCTACACCTTC. This encodes CASNHGQRFIYGYTF.